The subject of this entry is one TCR beta chain. Its target is unknown. Trimming at V came to 4 bases and at J to 1 base, leaving 10 bases not matched to a gene. The CDR3 contains 16 residues. In germline, CDR1 is MDHEN, CDR2 SYDVKM. The assay was immunoSEQ multiplex PCR, and TCRdb's table has in-frame clones only and misses some. The data contain roughly 660,000 clones, 90% of them singletons. The data belong to a study of shared clonotypes between healthy human individuals. Findings and caveats of the study: Sequencing depth was predicted to influence how clonotypes are shared among donors. Estimated richness values were generally larger in naive subsets than in memory subsets.

The chain uses TRBV28 and TRBJ2-7; 7 bases align to TRBD1. The sequencing input was memory CD8+ T cells from PBMCs. Subset described: CD45RO+ cells pooled with CCR7-negative TemRA cells. The receptor was isolated from a man between 18 and 29 years old in good health. Some clones in this sample may be carry-over from other donors' samples. CDR3 DNA: TGTGCCAGCAGTTCCTTCCGAGACAGGGTTTCCTACGAGCAGTACTTC. It translates to CASSSFRDRVSYEQYF.